The 23 T cell receptor beta chains in this list originate from one sample, sequenced in a study of cytomegalovirus exposure and HLA in healthy donors. The primer mix had 60 Vbeta and 13 Jbeta primers. Assay used: immunoSEQ multiplex PCR; TCRdb lists only in-frame clones, some missing. The table has some 130,000 clones, more than 70% seen once. The material sequenced was PBMCs. The receptors stem from a man aged 35 to 55 in good health and CMV-seronegative.

The table lists this clone with a count of one. The CDR3 here is CATSSPNDPEAEQYF. The CDR3 bases are TGTGCCACCAGCAGTCCCAACGACCCTGAGGCCGAGCAGTACTTC. This chain connects TRBV15 to TRBJ2-7; D gene unclear. CDR1 and CDR2 (germline): LNHNV, YYDKDF (reference sequence). The CDR3 runs to 15 residues. Trimming left V 3 bases short and J 6 bases short, with 18 bases between.

The chain's CDR3 is CASSHRGTGEQFF. In nucleotides, the CDR3 is TGTGCCAGCAGCCACAGGGGAACAGGTGAGCAGTTCTTC. The rearrangement uses TRBV7-7 and TRBJ2-1, with TRBD1 matching over 7 bases. The germline V gene has CDR1 SSHAT and CDR2 FNYEAQ (reference sequence). V gave up 5 bases and J gave up 9 bases; unmatched junction bases: 7. This CDR3 spans 13 amino acids.

This clone has more than one count but fewer than ten. V gene TRBV6-4 combines with J gene TRBJ2-3; weak D call: TRBD1 (6 bases). V gave up 6 bases and J gave up 8 bases, with 15 bases separating them. There are 13 residues in the CDR3. Germline values: CDR1 MRHNA, CDR2 SNTAGT. In DNA, the CDR3 is TGTGCCAGCAGATCCCAGGGGTCCTCTACGCAGTATTTT. Translated, it gives CASRSQGSSTQYF.

The chain links TRBV30 to TRBJ2-5; possible D gene TRBD1, 6 bases. Trimming removed 7 bases from V and 1 base from J, with 13 bases in between. CDR3 length: 13 amino acids. Germline CDR1 is GTSNPN and CDR2 is SVGIG (reference sequence). CDR3 sequence reads: CALDRAVQETQYF. CDR3 DNA sequence: TGTGCCTTGGACAGAGCGGTCCAAGAGACCCAGTACTTC.

The chain recombines TRBV7-2 with TRBJ1-5; 7 bases are shared with TRBD1. This CDR3 region has 15 residues. CDR1 and CDR2 (germline): SGHTA, FQGNSA. V dropped 6 bases and J dropped 1; count of bases not matched to a gene: 6. For the CDR3, the DNA is TGTGCCAGCAGTCGGGACAGTAGCAGCAATCAGCCCCAGCATTTT. Translated, it gives CASSRDSSSNQPQHF.

This chain links TRBV7-2 with TRBJ1-2; 11 bases are shared with TRBD1. CDR3 length: 17 residues. V was pared by 5 bases and J by 3 bases, with 11 bases of the junction left unmatched. CDR1 is SGHTA and CDR2 is FQGNSA in the germline V gene. CDR3 protein: CASSPQTGTGGDYGYTF. CDR3 DNA sequence: TGTGCCAGCAGCCCTCAGACCGGGACAGGGGGGGACTATGGCTACACCTTC.

Here the CDR3 DNA reads TGTGCCAGCAGCTTGGTTTGGAGAATAGCGGGAGCTCAAGAGACCCAGTACTTC. This translates into CASSLVWRIAGAQETQYF. This chain connects TRBV5-5 to TRBJ2-5; 9 bases align to TRBD2. Germline CDR1 is SGHKS and CDR2 is YYEKEE (reference sequence). This CDR3 contains 18 residues. The J segment lost 2 bases and the V segment lost 0 bases, leaving 11 bases of the junction unmatched.

The chain has TRBV6-4 and TRBJ2-1; D might be TRBD2 (6 bases). This CDR3 has 11 amino acids. Germline V gene data show CDR1 as MRHNA and CDR2 as SNTAGT. The germline V and J ends were trimmed by 6 bases and 9 bases, with 9 bases remaining between them. This CDR3 is CASSLGSEQFF. The CDR3 nucleotides are TGTGCCAGCAGCCTCGGGAGTGAGCAGTTCTTC.

On this clone: A junction end diverges from the germline sequence, so it may reflect a read error. This chain joins TRBV5-4 and TRBJ2-7; 15 nucleotides agree with TRBD2. CDR3 length equals 17 residues. Looked up from germline, CDR1 is SGHNT and CDR2 is YYREEE (reference sequence). The CDR3 nucleotides read TGTGCCAGCAGCTCCCTCCGGACTAGCGGGAGGGAGAGCGAGCAGTATTTC. It specifies CASSSLRTSGRESEQYF.

This chain connects TRBV13 to TRBJ1-2, with 10 bases that match TRBD1. The V segment lost 10 bases and the J segment 7 bases; nucleotides outside the gene matches: 6. This CDR3 contains 12 residues. Germline assignment: CDR1 PRHDT and CDR2 FYEKMQ (reference sequence). The CDR3 loop reads CATQGQGSGYTF. The DNA for the CDR3 is TGTGCCACCCAGGGACAGGGGAGTGGCTACACCTTC.

The chain combines TRBV20-1 with TRBJ2-1; perhaps TRBD2 as D (5 bases). The CDR3 is 11 amino acids. V lost 3 bases and J lost 12, with 12 bases in between. Germline V lookup: CDR1 DFQATT, CDR2 SNEGSKA (reference sequence). CDR3 sequence (DNA): TGCAGTGCTAGTTTGACTACTCGGCAGTTCTTC. Translation: CSASLTTRQFF.

The chain uses TRBV7-8 and TRBJ2-7, with D unclear. V was shortened by 2 bases and J by 2 bases, with 10 bases between the two germline ends. The CDR3 totals 14 residues. Germline values: CDR1 SGHVS, CDR2 FQNEAQ. CDR3 bases: TGTGCCAGCAGCTTAAGCGTCCTTCCCTACGAGCAGTACTTC. It specifies CASSLSVLPYEQYF.

The sample holds one count of this clone. The chain employs TRBV5-4 and TRBJ2-7; D not certain. V lost 1 base, J lost 6 bases, and 11 bases lay in between. The CDR3 extends over 13 amino acids. Germline CDR1 SGHNT, CDR2 YYREEE (reference sequence). CDR3 sequence reads: CASSLPTSAEQYF. The DNA for the CDR3 is TGTGCCAGCAGCTTGCCAACAAGTGCCGAGCAGTACTTC. Full variable domain (missing parts from reference TRBV5-4 and TRBJ2-7): ETGVTQSPTHLIKTRGQQVTLRCSSQSGHNTVSWYQQALGQGPQFIFQYYREEENGRGNFPPRFSGLQFPNYSSELNVNALELDDSALYLCASSLPTSAEQYFGPGTRLTVT.

The chain combines TRBV27 with TRBJ1-2; possible D gene TRBD1, 6 bases. V lost 6 bases and J lost 4, with 6 bases in between. There are 11 residues in the CDR3. Looked up from germline, CDR1 is MNHEY and CDR2 is SMNVEV (reference sequence). CDR3 coding DNA: TGTGCCAGCAGACAGGGCTATGGCTACACCTTC. It encodes CASRQGYGYTF.

This clone was seen only once. The CDR3 here is CASSDLGTPNTEAFF. Written as DNA, the CDR3 is TGTGCCAGCAGTGACCTCGGGACACCGAACACTGAAGCTTTCTTT. V gene TRBV2 combines with J gene TRBJ1-1; D is perhaps TRBD1 (6 bases). Germline values: CDR1 SNHLY, CDR2 FYNNEI. This CDR3 is 15 amino acids long. V lost 3 bases and J 1 base, leaving 12 bases between the germline ends.

The gene calls are TRBV6-5 and TRBJ2-5, with D tentatively TRBD2 (6 bases). Germline CDR1 MNHEY, CDR2 SVGAGI. The CDR3 consists of 15 residues. V lost 2 bases, J lost 4 bases, and 14 bases lay in between. CDR3 region: CASSYRPSALETQYF. The CDR3 DNA reads TGTGCCAGCAGTTACCGGCCTAGCGCGTTAGAGACCCAGTACTTC.

The V and J genes are TRBV7-2 and TRBJ2-3; maybe TRBD1 (6 bases). V shed 1 base and J shed 10 bases, with 12 bases lying between them. Germline lookup yields CDR1 SGHTA and CDR2 FQGNSA. CDR3 length equals 13 residues. The CDR3 sequence is CASSLDWQGSQYF. The CDR3 DNA is TGTGCCAGCAGCTTAGATTGGCAGGGGTCGCAGTATTTT.

The rearrangement uses TRBV19 and TRBJ1-4, with a possible D match to TRBD1 (5 bases). CDR1 is LNHDA and CDR2 is SQIVND in the germline V gene (reference sequence). Trimming removed 7 bases at V and 6 bases at J, with 15 bases between. The CDR3 has 14 amino acids. The CDR3 region has the DNA TGTGCCAGTATCAATACGGGGGAAGATGAAAAACTGTTTTTT. It encodes CASINTGEDEKLFF.

The chain links TRBV30 to TRBJ2-1; the match to TRBD2 covers 7 bases. The germline gives CDR1 GTSNPN, CDR2 SVGIG (reference sequence). The ends lost 4 bases at V and 7 bases at J; junction bases unmatched: 7. There are 13 residues in the CDR3. The CDR3: CAWIPGGRNEQFF. The CDR3, as DNA: TGTGCCTGGATCCCGGGGGGACGGAATGAGCAGTTCTTC.

The genes are TRBV5-1 and TRBJ2-7, with 10 positions matching TRBD2. The CDR3 is 16 residues long. The V segment lost 4 bases and the J segment 1 base; nucleotides outside the gene matches: 8. Germline CDR1 and CDR2: SGHRS and YFSETQ. In DNA, the CDR3 is TGCGCCAGCAGCCTAGGACTAGCGGTAACATCCTACGAGCAGTACTTC. Its translation is CASSLGLAVTSYEQYF.

The chain is built from TRBV5-1 and TRBJ2-1; 9 positions agree with TRBD1. Germline CDR1 and CDR2: SGHRS and YFSETQ. The CDR3 spans 14 residues. V gave up 3 bases and J gave up 7 bases; unmatched junction bases: 5. In nucleotides, the CDR3 is TGCGCCAGCAGCTCCGGGACAGGGTGGAATGAGCAGTTCTTC. The encoded protein is CASSSGTGWNEQFF.

The chain combines TRBV30 with TRBJ1-5; TRBD1 is a possible D gene (6 bases). V was cut by 2 bases and J by 6 bases, with 8 bases left in between. The CDR3 length is 12 residues. Germline V CDR1 and CDR2: GTSNPN, SVGIG (reference sequence). Written as DNA, the CDR3 is TGTGCCTGGAGTCAGACAGGTCAGCCCCAGCATTTT. Its protein product is CAWSQTGQPQHF.

This clone was found once. CDR3 residues: CASSPATVSYEQYF. CDR3 coding DNA: TGTGCCAGCAGCCCTGCGACAGTTTCCTACGAGCAGTACTTC. The gene calls are TRBV4-2 and TRBJ2-7; tentatively, D is TRBD1 (5 bases). CDR3 length: 14 amino acids. Trimming removed 4 bases at V and 1 base at J, with 11 bases between. Germline CDR1 is LGHNA and CDR2 is YNFKEQ.